This note documents a single TCR beta chain sequence. The germline V gene has CDR1 SGHAT and CDR2 FQNNGV. The CDR3 has 14 residues. The ends lost 5 bases at V and 4 bases at J; junction bases unmatched: 3. Recovered status in Cohort 3 required two negative PCRs, clearance, or symptom resolution. This record belongs to a study of blood T cell repertoires in COVID-19. Turning to the study itself: Samples came from the United States, Italy and Spain, spanning acute and convalescent COVID-19. In each case, the material was cDNA or gDNA derived from T cells, B-cell-depleted T cells, or PBMCs.

This table comes from immunoSEQ multiplex PCR, and its TCRdb copy is limited to in-frame clones, with some not included. The sample consists of about 410,000 clones, around 92% of them appearing once. Sequencing used PBMCs or T cells enriched from blood (not recorded which). This clonotype was obtained from a woman in her 30s who had recovered from COVID-19. The rearrangement links TRBV11-2 to TRBJ2-7, with 12 nucleotides matching TRBD2. In nucleotides, the CDR3 is TGTGCCAGCAGCCCGGGGACTAGCGGGTACGAGCAGTACTTC. This sequence encodes CASSPGTSGYEQYF.